The 25 T cell receptor beta chains below all came from one sample that was sequenced in a study of OX40 agonist ivuxolimab in advanced cancers. Only in-frame clones appear in the TCRdb table, and some are missing; sequencing was by immunoSEQ multiplex PCR. The repertoire includes around 140,000 clones, under 95% of them detected once, and about 0.93% sits in the top ten. The sequences come from CD4+ or CD8+ T cells sorted from blood, collected in a trial of the OX40 agonist ivuxolimab. The origin of the receptors is an adult with an advanced solid tumor such as melanoma, head and neck, liver or kidney cancer.

With respect to this clone: One junction end disagrees with the germline gene, perhaps due to a read error. This sample includes further DNA sequences coding for the same CDR3. The CDR3 nucleotides read TGTGCCAGTAGTATAGGAGGGAGCTCCTACGAGCAGTATTTC. It is translated as CASSIGGSSYEQYF. J is TRBJ2-7 and V is TRBV19; D possibly corresponds to TRBD2 (5 bases). The CDR3 has 14 residues. Germline V gives CDR1 LNHDA, CDR2 SQIVND (reference sequence). Drawing the rest from reference TRBV19 and TRBJ2-7, the complete variable domain is DGGITQSPKYLFRKEGQNVTLSCEQNLNHDAMYWYRQDPGQGLRLIYYSQIVNDFQKGDIAEGYSVSREKKESFPLTVTSAQKNPTAFYLCASSIGGSSYEQYFGPGTRLTVT.

V usage is TRBV5-1 and J usage is TRBJ2-6; TRBD1 might be the D (6 bases). This CDR3 is built from 17 residues. V shed 4 bases and J shed 0 bases, with 14 bases lying between them. The germline V gene encodes CDR1 SGHRS and CDR2 YFSETQ. CDR3 in DNA: TGCGCCAGCAGCGGTCGCGGACAGACCTCTGGGGCCAACGTCCTGACTTTC. This translates into CASSGRGQTSGANVLTF.

J is TRBJ2-5 and V is TRBV21-1; the tabulated D call, TRBD2, remains unverified against the DNA. The J call may be faulty, since TRBJ2-7 better matches the DNA end. TRBV21-1 is assigned pseudogene status. The CDR3 is 15 residues long. CDR3 sequence (DNA): TGTGCCAGCAGCAAAGGCCGGGGGGCGAAGGACGAGCAGTACTTC. It is translated as CASSKGRGAKDEQYF.

On this clone itself: The sample has other DNA sequences that encode this CDR3 too. The chain uses TRBV19 and TRBJ2-1; 10 positions match TRBD2. The germline V gene has CDR1 LNHDA and CDR2 SQIVND (reference sequence). The CDR3 is 18 residues long. Trimming removed 1 base from V and 3 bases from J; junction bases left unmatched: 9. The CDR3 reads CASSIVNPGLAFYNEQFF. DNA of the CDR3: TGTGCCAGTAGTATAGTTAACCCGGGACTAGCGTTCTACAATGAGCAGTTCTTC.

The V and J genes are TRBV28 and TRBJ2-7; 7 positions agree with TRBD1. Germline CDR1 MDHEN, CDR2 SYDVKM. The CDR3 runs 13 residues. The V and J ends lost 5 bases and 3 bases, in that order; junction bases with no gene match: 4. In DNA form, the CDR3 reads TGTGCCAGCAGTGAGACAGGGAACTACGAGCAGTACTTC. Its translation is CASSETGNYEQYF.

The chain uses TRBV28 and TRBJ2-2; D is tentatively TRBD1 or TRBD2 (6 bases each). The CDR3 is 14 residues long. V shed 8 bases and J shed 6 bases, with 16 bases lying between them. Germline V CDR1 and CDR2: MDHEN, SYDVKM. The DNA for the CDR3 is TGTGCCAGCCTACAGGGAGGTCTTTCCGGGGAGCTGTTTTTT. Translated: CASLQGGLSGELFF. Full variable domain (remainder filled in from reference TRBV28 and TRBJ2-2): DVKVTQSSRYLVKRTGEKVFLECVQDMDHENMFWYRQDPGLGLRLIYFSYDVKMKEKGDIPEGYSVSREKKERFSLILESASTNQTSMYLCASLQGGLSGELFFGEGSRLTVL.

The chain joins TRBV2 to TRBJ2-3, with 7 bases lining up with TRBD2. The germline V gene has CDR1 SNHLY and CDR2 FYNNEI. CDR3 length equals 16 residues. V lost 1 base to trimming and J lost 2 bases; unmatched junction nucleotides: 6. The CDR3 bases are TGTGCCAGCAGTGAAGTCCCTAGCGGATACACAGATACGCAGTATTTT. Its translation is CASSEVPSGYTDTQYF.

The V and J genes are TRBV27 and TRBJ2-7, with D perhaps matching TRBD2 (5 bases). CDR1 and CDR2 from the germline V gene are MNHEY and SMNVEV (reference sequence). The CDR3 has 16 residues. The V end was cut by 1 base, the J end by 0 bases, with 13 bases between. CDR3 in amino acids: CASSLYGGPSSYEQYF. CDR3 DNA: TGTGCCAGCAGTTTATATGGAGGTCCTAGCTCCTACGAGCAGTACTTC.

The chain combines TRBV21-1 with TRBJ1-6; the table names TRBD1, a call not compared with the DNA. TRBV21-1 is reported as a pseudogene. The CDR3 is 13 amino acids. The CDR3 coding sequence is TGTGCCAGCAGCCAACAGGGTTATTCACCCCTCCACTTT. This translates into CASSQQGYSPLHF.

This clone was detected only once. This rearrangement joins TRBV28 to TRBJ1-6; possibly TRBD1 for D (6 bases). CDR1 and CDR2 from the germline V gene are MDHEN and SYDVKM. CDR3 length: 15 residues. V dropped 3 bases and J dropped 6 bases, with 12 bases sitting between them. CDR3 loop: CASSFGTTVNSPLHF. DNA of the CDR3: TGTGCCAGCAGTTTTGGGACAACGGTTAATTCACCCCTCCACTTT.

The chain recombines TRBV7-6 with TRBJ1-3; D perhaps matches TRBD1 (6 bases). The CDR3 is 14 residues long. Looked up from germline, CDR1 is SGHVS and CDR2 is FNYEAQ. Trimming took off 1 base at V and 2 bases at J, with 6 bases between the two ends. CDR3 sequence reads: CASSLGGPGNTIYF. For the CDR3, the DNA is TGTGCCAGCAGCTTAGGGGGGCCTGGAAACACCATATATTTT. Combining the CDR3 with reference TRBV7-6 and TRBJ1-3 gives the whole variable domain GAGVSQSPRYKVTKRGQDVALRCDPISGHVSLYWYRQALGQGPEFLTYFNYEAQQDKSGLPNDRFSAERPEGSISTLTIQRTEQRDSAMYRCASSLGGPGNTIYFGEGSWLTVV.

The sample holds one count of this clone. V usage is TRBV30 and J usage is TRBJ1-5; possibly TRBD1 for D (5 bases). V was cut by 0 bases and J by 6 bases, with 9 bases left in between. Germline V gene sequence: CDR1 GTSNPN, CDR2 SVGIG (reference sequence). The CDR3 is 13 amino acids. The CDR3 reads CAWSVQGSQPQHF. CDR3 coding DNA: TGTGCCTGGAGTGTGCAGGGAAGTCAGCCCCAGCATTTT.

V and J are TRBV19 and TRBJ2-7; TRBD1 is a possible D gene (5 bases). The CDR3 covers 14 residues. V was cut by 3 bases and J by 6 bases, with 15 bases left in between. Germline loops: CDR1 LNHDA, CDR2 SQIVND (reference sequence). The CDR3 spells CASSMWGREGEQYF. CDR3 coding DNA: TGTGCCAGTAGTATGTGGGGCAGGGAAGGCGAGCAGTACTTC.

V usage is TRBV29-1 and J usage is TRBJ2-3; D is undetermined. CDR1 is SQVTM, CDR2 ANQGSEA, per germline. The CDR3 is 11 amino acids. Trimming took off 4 bases at V and 2 bases at J, with 4 bases between the two ends. The CDR3 nucleotides read TGCAGCGTTGTATACACAGATACGCAGTATTTT. Protein product: CSVVYTDTQYF.

The chain joins TRBV9 to TRBJ2-5; 11 nucleotides align to TRBD1. Germline CDR1 and CDR2: SGDLS and YYNGEE. The CDR3 is 15 amino acids. V lost 3 bases and J lost 5; bases outside the gene matches: 6. The CDR3 nucleotides are TGTGCCAGCAGCGGCGGACAGGGGGCGGGGGAGACCCAGTACTTC. Residues: CASSGGQGAGETQYF.

CDR3 sequence reads: CASSLSGANVLTF. The CDR3 region has the DNA TGTGCCAGCAGCCTGTCTGGGGCCAACGTCCTGACTTTC. The genes are TRBV11-3 and TRBJ2-6, with no clear D. The V end was cut by 5 bases, the J end by 1 base, with 3 bases between. This CDR3 comprises 13 residues. Germline V gene lookup returns CDR1 SGHNT and CDR2 YENEEA.

Ten or more counts support this clone. The chain joins TRBV2 to TRBJ2-7; 10 nucleotides align to TRBD1. This CDR3 spans 13 amino acids. Germline trimming cut 11 bases from V and 5 bases from J; bases unmatched to any gene: 9. The germline V gene encodes CDR1 SNHLY and CDR2 FYNNEI. The CDR3 region is CAASKDRGDEQYF. CDR3 sequence (DNA): TGTGCCGCTTCAAAGGACAGGGGGGACGAGCAGTACTTC.

The gene calls are TRBV4-1 and TRBJ2-1; 14 bases fit TRBD2. Germline V gene data show CDR1 as MGHRA and CDR2 as YSYEKL. V lost 4 bases and J lost 6; bases outside the gene matches: 2. This CDR3 has 15 amino acids. The CDR3 sequence is CASSPGLAGANEQFF. The CDR3 DNA reads as TGCGCCAGCAGCCCGGGACTAGCGGGGGCCAATGAGCAGTTCTTC.

In this sample, this clone turned up a few times. CDR3 DNA sequence: TGTGCCAGCTCACCAGGGGAAGGTCAGCCCCAGCATTTT. Translation: CASSPGEGQPQHF. This chain uses TRBV18 with TRBJ1-5; D call uncertain. V was shortened by 2 bases and J by 6 bases, with 8 bases between the two germline ends. Germline assignment: CDR1 KGHSH and CDR2 LQKENI. This CDR3 contains 13 residues. Variable domain in full (rest from reference TRBV18 and TRBJ1-5): NAGVMQNPRHLVRRRGQEARLRCSPMKGHSHVYWYRQLPEEGLKFMVYLQKENIIDESGMPKERFSAEFPKEGPSILRIQQVVRGDSAAYFCASSPGEGQPQHFGDGTRLSIL.

This chain joins TRBV30 and TRBJ2-2; 10 bases map to TRBD2. The CDR3 loop spans 17 amino acids. Trimming took 4 bases from V and 3 from J; bases not matched to a gene: 11. Per germline, CDR1 GTSNPN and CDR2 SVGIG (reference sequence). The CDR3 region has the DNA TGTGCCTGGATGAGAAGCGGGAGGGCCGTAGACACCGGGGAGCTGTTTTTT. It specifies CAWMRSGRAVDTGELFF.

This clone was picked up one time. The J gene is TRBJ1-1, the V gene TRBV7-2; 7 bases are shared with TRBD1. The CDR3 is 13 residues long. Germline-derived CDR1 and CDR2 are SGHTA and FQGNSA. After removal of 5 bases from V and 9 bases from J, the junction contained 9 bases not matched to a gene. The CDR3 bases are TGTGCCAGCAGCCAAGGAGGAGGGGGCCAAGCTTTCTTT. It yields the protein CASSQGGGGQAFF.

V and J are TRBV20-1 and TRBJ1-2; D is uncertain. The CDR3 extends over 11 amino acids. V was clipped by 7 bases and J by 4 bases, with 10 bases between them. Germline CDR1 is DFQATT and CDR2 is SNEGSKA (reference sequence). The CDR3 spells CSVSRAYGYTF. CDR3 bases: TGCAGTGTGTCCCGGGCCTATGGCTACACCTTC.

The J gene is TRBJ2-1, the V gene TRBV28, with 8 bases matching TRBD2. V shed 6 bases and J 1 base; nucleotides not matched to a gene: 8. This CDR3 has 16 residues. Germline V gene sequence: CDR1 MDHEN, CDR2 SYDVKM. CDR3 in DNA: TGTGCCAGCAGCCCGGGTGGCGGGAGGTCCTACAATGAGCAGTTCTTC. Its translation is CASSPGGGRSYNEQFF.

V usage is TRBV4-3 and J usage is TRBJ2-5, with D perhaps matching TRBD1 (5 bases). CDR3 length: 13 amino acids. Germline CDR1 and CDR2: LGHNA and YSLEER. V lost 0 bases and J lost 5, with 7 bases in between. The CDR3 nucleotides read TGCGCCAGCAGCCAAGATTCAGGGGAGACCCAGTACTTC. This codes for CASSQDSGETQYF.

The rearrangement links TRBV7-8 to TRBJ1-2; no clear D. Germline CDR1 and CDR2: SGHVS and FQNEAQ. CDR3 length: 15 amino acids. V lost 2 bases, J lost 8 bases, and 18 bases lay in between. The CDR3: CASSLRTAQAGGYTF. The CDR3, as DNA: TGTGCCAGCAGCTTAAGAACAGCCCAGGCGGGAGGCTACACCTTC.